Presented here are 13 T cell receptor beta chains from one specimen sequenced in a study of T cell responses to AZD1222 COVID-19 vaccine (dated by TCRdb to about 2021). The time point label for this specimen denotes: about 28 days (+/-7) after the second vaccine dose. Library method: the immunoSEQ multiplex PCR assay. TCRdb limited this immuneACCESS table to in-frame rearrangements with V and J called. A share of clones is missing; checked studies link under half to unresolved V genes, and the rest is unexplained. Recorded for this sample are around 120,000 clones; more than 85% of them occurred a single time. The ten most abundant clones make up 5% of the sample. This specimen consisted of peripheral blood, obtained 28 days after the second AZD1222 dose. The receptors were gathered from an adult who received the AZD1222 COVID-19 vaccine.

For this clone: Relative to the germline gene, one junction end is altered; a read error may explain this. This rearrangement joins TRBV20-1 to TRBJ1-2, with TRBD1 matching over 9 bases. This CDR3 has 11 amino acids. Looked up from germline, CDR1 is DFQATT and CDR2 is SNEGSKA (reference sequence). In DNA, the CDR3 is TGCAGTGCTAGAGCGGGACAGGGCAGGTCCTTC. Translating it yields CSARAGQGRSF.

The chain carries TRBV19 and TRBJ1-2; D is unclear. This CDR3 is built from 15 residues. CDR1 and CDR2 from the germline V gene are LNHDA and SQIVND (reference sequence). V lost 7 bases to trimming and J lost 3 bases, with 18 bases between them. Written as DNA, the CDR3 is TGTGCCAGTATCGACCCGGGGAGTGGGGACTATGGCTACACCTTC. This gives the protein CASIDPGSGDYGYTF.

The rearrangement uses TRBV18 and TRBJ2-5; D unclear. The V end lost 3 bases, the J end lost 3 bases, and 11 bases lay between the germline ends. The CDR3 is made up of 14 amino acids. Germline lookup yields CDR1 KGHSH and CDR2 LQKENI. CDR3 nucleotides: TGTGCCAGCTCACCTTGGCCTAGGGAAGAGACCCAGTACTTC. It translates to CASSPWPREETQYF.

V usage is TRBV14 and J usage is TRBJ1-1, with a tentative D call TRBD1 (6 bases). The V gene's germline CDR1 is SGHDN and CDR2 FVKESK. The CDR3 is 14 amino acids. Trimming pared 3 bases from V and 1 base from J, leaving 9 bases between. The chain's CDR3 is CASSQGARNTEAFF. As DNA, the CDR3 is TGTGCCAGCAGCCAGGGGGCGAGGAACACTGAAGCTTTCTTT.

The chain is built from TRBV3-1 (or the pseudogene TRBV3-2) and TRBJ1-6, with D maybe TRBD1 (5 bases). V lost 0 bases to trimming and J lost 11 bases, with 17 bases between them. The germline V gene has CDR1 LGHDT and CDR2 YNNKEL (reference sequence). This CDR3 is 16 amino acids long. Written as DNA, the CDR3 is TGTGCCAGCAGCCAAGATCTAGGGTGGGGGAGGACACCCCTCCACTTT. Its translation: CASSQDLGWGRTPLHF.

The J gene is TRBJ2-7, the V gene TRBV6-5, with 7 nucleotides matching TRBD1. V lost 4 bases and J lost 2; bases outside the gene matches: 5. This CDR3 has 14 residues. CDR1 and CDR2 from the germline V gene are MNHEY and SVGAGI. The CDR3 region is CASSWTGRTYEQYF. The CDR3 nucleotides read TGTGCCAGCAGTTGGACAGGTAGAACCTACGAGCAGTACTTC.

This chain joins TRBV2 and TRBJ1-1; TRBD1 agrees at 7 bases. This CDR3 contains 12 residues. V shed 7 bases and J 8 bases; nucleotides not matched to a gene: 7. CDR1 and CDR2 (germline): SNHLY, FYNNEI. CDR3 sequence reads: CASNRGHSEAFF. DNA for the CDR3: TGTGCCAGCAACAGGGGCCATTCAGAAGCTTTCTTT. Variable domain in full (rest from reference TRBV2 and TRBJ1-1): EPEVTQTPSHQVTQMGQEVILRCVPISNHLYFYWYRQILGQKVEFLVSFYNNEISEKSEIFDDQFSVERPDGSNFTLKIRSTKLEDSAMYFCASNRGHSEAFFGQGTRLTVV.

The J gene is TRBJ2-3, the V gene TRBV9, with unresolved D. CDR1 and CDR2 from the germline V gene are SGDLS and YYNGEE. V was shortened by 0 bases and J by 9 bases, with 11 bases between the two germline ends. There are 13 residues in the CDR3. CDR3 in DNA: TGTGCCAGCAGCGTAGCATCCCAGGAGACGCAGTATTTT. It yields the protein CASSVASQETQYF.

The gene calls are TRBV9 and TRBJ2-1, with D possibly being TRBD2 (5 bases). Germline assignment: CDR1 SGDLS and CDR2 YYNGEE. The CDR3 contains 13 residues. V lost 3 bases to trimming and J lost 3 bases, with 7 bases between them. The CDR3 region is CASSGEFYNEQFF. The CDR3 DNA reads as TGTGCCAGCAGCGGGGAGTTCTACAATGAGCAGTTCTTC. Full variable domain (remainder filled in from reference TRBV9 and TRBJ2-1): DSGVTQTPKHLITATGQRVTLRCSPRSGDLSVYWYQQSLDQGLQFLIQYYNGEERAKGNILERFSAQQFPDLHSELNLSSLELGDSALYFCASSGEFYNEQFFGPGTRLTVL.

The V call is TRBV6-5, the J call TRBJ1-1; D is perhaps TRBD1 (5 bases). The ends were cut back, 7 bases at V and 4 bases at J, with 16 bases in the middle. The CDR3 spans 14 residues. Germline V gene data show CDR1 as MNHEY and CDR2 as SVGAGI. The CDR3: CASNWASGGTEAFF. In DNA form, the CDR3 reads TGTGCCAGCAATTGGGCCTCCGGGGGCACTGAAGCTTTCTTT.

The chain is built from TRBV7-9 and TRBJ2-3; D is possibly TRBD1 (6 bases). Germline CDR1 and CDR2: SEHNR and FQNEAQ (reference sequence). Trimming shortened V by 5 bases and J by 4 bases, and 13 bases separated the two germline ends. The length of the CDR3 is 14 residues. In DNA form, the CDR3 reads TGTGCCAGCAGCGCCACGCCAGGGGCAGATACGCAGTATTTT. Its translation: CASSATPGADTQYF.

The chain carries TRBV7-2 and TRBJ1-2, with 9 bases lining up with TRBD1. The CDR3 spans 14 residues. Germline assignment: CDR1 SGHTA and CDR2 FQGNSA. The V segment lost 4 bases and the J segment 7 bases; nucleotides outside the gene matches: 7. CDR3 in amino acids: CASSSTGTGSGYTF. Written as DNA, the CDR3 is TGTGCCAGCAGCTCGACCGGGACAGGGTCTGGCTACACCTTC.

V gene TRBV7-2 combines with J gene TRBJ1-3; D might be TRBD1 (5 bases). V lost 3 bases and J 2 bases, leaving 20 bases between the germline ends. CDR1 and CDR2 from the germline V gene are SGHTA and FQGNSA. There are 18 residues in the CDR3. Written as DNA, the CDR3 is TGTGCCAGCAGCTTGGGGCCGGGAGGACCGGGTCCTGGAAACACCATATATTTT. Translation: CASSLGPGGPGPGNTIYF.